This entry lists 12 T cell receptor beta chains sequenced from one sample in a study of blood T cell repertoires in COVID-19. Here immunoSEQ multiplex PCR was the method, and the copy in TCRdb shows in-frame clones only, minus some. Of 250,000 to 350,000 clones detected, 84% appear once; the ten largest clones hold 15% to 19%. The material sequenced was peripheral blood. The receptors were sampled from a person aged 65-85 years with COVID-19, enrolled during active disease.

The J gene is TRBJ1-2, the V gene TRBV28; D remains ambiguous. The CDR3 extends over 17 amino acids. The V gene's germline CDR1 is MDHEN and CDR2 SYDVKM. Trimming stripped 6 bases from V and 0 bases from J, with 20 bases between. This chain's CDR3 is CASRLELRLPANYGYTF. The CDR3 coding sequence is TGTGCCAGCAGATTAGAACTCCGCCTCCCCGCTAACTATGGCTACACCTTC.

The chain is built from TRBV3-1 (or the pseudogene TRBV3-2) and TRBJ1-2; no definite D call. Germline CDR1 is LGHDT and CDR2 is YNNKEL (reference sequence). Trimming cost V 0 bases and J 5 bases, with 10 bases left between them. The CDR3 loop spans 14 amino acids. The CDR3 region has the DNA TGTGCCAGCAGCCAAGATAAAGGCAGGTATGGCTACACCTTC. Protein sequence: CASSQDKGRYGYTF.

This chain joins TRBV7-8 and TRBJ1-1; 8 bases map to TRBD1. The V segment lost 4 bases and the J segment 3 bases; nucleotides outside the gene matches: 4. There are 14 residues in the CDR3. Germline assignment: CDR1 SGHVS and CDR2 FQNEAQ. For the CDR3, the DNA is TGTGCCAGCAGCTGGACGACAGGGGACACTGAAGCTTTCTTT. Translated: CASSWTTGDTEAFF.

The chain combines TRBV9 with TRBJ2-1, with 10 bases that match TRBD2. From germline, CDR1 is SGDLS and CDR2 YYNGEE. V trimming: 6 bases; J trimming: 8 bases; junction bases outside the gene matches: 8. The CDR3 runs to 14 residues. Here the CDR3 DNA reads TGTGCCAGCAACCAACTAGCGGGAACGGATGAGCAGTTCTTC. Translated, it gives CASNQLAGTDEQFF.

V and J are TRBV4-3 and TRBJ2-3; TRBD2 is a possible D gene (7 bases). The germline gives CDR1 LGHNA, CDR2 YSLEER. CDR3 size: 18 residues. The ends were cut back, 2 bases at V and 2 bases at J, with 20 bases in the middle. The DNA for the CDR3 is TGCGCCAGCAGCCAAAGGGCCGGAACGGGGGGCACCACAGATACGCAGTATTTT. Encoded protein: CASSQRAGTGGTTDTQYF.

V gene TRBV7-9 combines with J gene TRBJ2-5, with 10 positions matching TRBD2. V lost 5 bases and J lost 0; bases outside the gene matches: 12. This CDR3 has 18 residues. Germline loops: CDR1 SEHNR, CDR2 FQNEAQ (reference sequence). The DNA of the CDR3 is TGTGCCAGCAGCCCCGCTAGCGGGGGCCCAATGTACCAAGAGACCCAGTACTTC. Protein: CASSPASGGPMYQETQYF.

J is TRBJ1-5 and V is TRBV7-2, with D possibly being TRBD1 (5 bases). The germline CDR1 and CDR2 sequences are SGHTA and FQGNSA. The CDR3 has 14 amino acids. With 0 bases removed from V and 4 bases from J, the gap between germline ends came to 7 bases. The CDR3, as DNA: TGTGCCAGCAGCTTAGCACCAGGGAATCAGCCCCAGCATTTT. It translates to CASSLAPGNQPQHF.

The J gene is TRBJ2-1, the V gene TRBV24-1; 8 bases are shared with TRBD2. The germline V gene encodes CDR1 KGHDR and CDR2 SFDVKD. This CDR3 has 15 amino acids. J was trimmed by 3 bases and V by 3 bases; bases with no gene match: 3. The CDR3 nucleotides are TGTGCCACCAGTGATCGGGGGGGAAACTACAATGAGCAGTTCTTC. This sequence encodes CATSDRGGNYNEQFF.

In this sample, this clone turned up a few times. The chain joins TRBV6-5 to TRBJ1-4; TRBD1 matches 10 bases. Germline loops: CDR1 MNHEY, CDR2 SVGAGI. This CDR3 contains 13 residues. The J segment lost 6 bases and the V segment lost 8 bases, leaving 3 bases of the junction unmatched. DNA of the CDR3: TGTGCCAGCGCGGGGACAGGGGATGAAAAACTGTTTTTT. Translation: CASAGTGDEKLFF.

The gene calls are TRBV5-1 and TRBJ1-3; D perhaps matches TRBD1 (5 bases). The CDR3 is 15 amino acids. Germline CDR1 SGHRS, CDR2 YFSETQ. Trimming cost V 6 bases and J 0 bases, with 13 bases left between them. The CDR3 DNA is TGCGCCAGCAAAGCACAGGCCTCCTCTGGAAACACCATATATTTT. Translated: CASKAQASSGNTIYF.

The rearrangement links TRBV19 to TRBJ2-1, with D possibly matching TRBD1 (5 bases). Germline V gene sequence: CDR1 LNHDA, CDR2 SQIVND (reference sequence). V gave up 4 bases and J gave up 0 bases, with 10 bases separating them. The CDR3 contains 15 residues. This CDR3 reads CASSRGGSSYNEQFF. CDR3 coding DNA: TGTGCCAGTAGTAGGGGCGGAAGCTCCTACAATGAGCAGTTCTTC.

V gene TRBV15 combines with J gene TRBJ2-1; 8 nucleotides agree with TRBD2. The germline gives CDR1 LNHNV, CDR2 YYDKDF (reference sequence). J gave up 4 bases and V 4 bases, and 12 bases lay outside the gene matches. This CDR3 is 17 amino acids long. The CDR3 region is CATSNELTSGAYNEQFF. CDR3 nucleotides: TGTGCCACCAGCAATGAATTAACTAGCGGAGCGTACAATGAGCAGTTCTTC.